The 27 T cell receptor beta chains listed next were all sequenced from one sample in a study of spatial heterogeneity in lung cancer (dated by TCRdb to about 2019). The sample's time point label is to be understood as: blood at routine non-recurrence follow-up after resection. Library generation was performed with 5' RACE. This sample was sequenced with a NextSeq 500. Using fastp at Q25 and MiXCR, TCRdb reprocessed the public reads and kept productive beta chains. Each entry merges the rows of one CDR3 protein and shows their most common DNA and genes. The sample table records approximately 12,000 distinct CDR3 sequences; 9.5% to 13% of these occur just once. Together, the top ten hold approximately 36% of the sample. Sequencing was performed on PBMCs, taken at follow-up. The receptors derive from a female donor with early-stage non-small cell lung cancer.

This clonotype appeared many times. The rearrangement joins TRBV12-3 or TRBV12-4 to TRBJ2-5, with D unclear. Trimming took 2 bases from V and 2 from J, leaving 12 bases between them. The CDR3 totals 15 residues. The CDR3, as DNA: TGTGCCAGCAGTTTAAGGCAGCCTTTTCAAGAGACCCAGTACTTC. It codes for CASSLRQPFQETQYF.

This clonotype was counted at least ten times. The V and J genes are TRBV7-9 and TRBJ2-3, with D perhaps matching TRBD2 (6 bases). This CDR3 spans 15 amino acids. V lost 5 bases and J lost 3, with 15 bases in between. Germline lookup yields CDR1 SEHNR and CDR2 FQNEAQ (reference sequence). CDR3 in DNA: TGTGCCAGCAGCCCGGCTAGCGTGGTTACAGATACGCAGTATTTT. Translation: CASSPASVVTDTQYF.

This clonotype was recorded only once. The J gene is TRBJ2-1, the V gene TRBV7-2; 10 nucleotides match TRBD2. Germline-derived CDR1 and CDR2 are SGHTA and FQGNSA. The V gene end was trimmed by 3 bases and the J gene end by 4 bases; junction bases not matched to a gene: 0. The CDR3 is 14 residues long. The CDR3 reads CASSLGLAYNEQFF. CDR3 nucleotide sequence: TGTGCCAGCAGCTTGGGACTAGCGTACAATGAGCAGTTCTTC.

The table lists this clonotype with many counts. The rearrangement joins TRBV20-1 to TRBJ2-1, with 14 bases matching TRBD2. Germline V gene sequence: CDR1 DFQATT, CDR2 SNEGSKA (reference sequence). The junction had 3 bases not matched to a gene; V was cut back by 3 bases and J by 8 bases. The CDR3 extends over 14 amino acids. The CDR3: CSARGLAGVDEQFF. In DNA form, the CDR3 reads TGCAGTGCTAGGGGACTAGCGGGAGTGGATGAGCAGTTCTTC.

This clonotype was seen ten or more times. The chain is built from TRBV24-1 and TRBJ2-3; 9 bases match TRBD2. The CDR3 contains 14 residues. The V segment lost 9 bases and the J segment 1 base; nucleotides outside the gene matches: 4. CDR1 KGHDR and CDR2 SFDVKD come from the germline V gene. The CDR3 reads CATGGRGGTDTQYF. The CDR3 DNA sequence: TGTGCCACCGGCGGGAGGGGGGGCACAGATACGCAGTATTTT.

This clonotype occurred many times. The chain links TRBV20-1 to TRBJ2-2, with a tentative D call TRBD2 (6 bases). The CDR3 is made up of 16 amino acids. V lost 5 bases and J 3 bases, leaving 19 bases between the germline ends. Germline CDR1 and CDR2: DFQATT and SNEGSKA (reference sequence). The CDR3 nucleotides read TGCAGTGCTGACCGCATGGGAGGCCGGGACACCGGGGAGCTGTTTTTT. Amino acid sequence: CSADRMGGRDTGELFF.

This clonotype showed up many times. The V and J genes are TRBV7-2 and TRBJ2-1; tentative D call: TRBD2 (5 bases). Germline CDR1 is SGHTA and CDR2 is FQGNSA. Trimming took 3 bases from V and 0 from J, leaving 9 bases between them. This CDR3 has 15 residues. CDR3 region: CASSLWTLSYNEQFF. The CDR3 DNA follows: TGTGCCAGCAGCTTGTGGACTCTCTCCTACAATGAGCAGTTCTTC.

J is TRBJ2-5 and V is TRBV18; no clear D gene. Germline V gives CDR1 KGHSH, CDR2 LQKENI. The CDR3 has 12 amino acids. V lost 4 bases and J lost 4, with 7 bases in between. In DNA form, the CDR3 reads TGTGCCAGCTCACAGCCCCCAGAGACCCAGTACTTC. It encodes CASSQPPETQYF.

This clonotype was recorded at least ten times. This rearrangement joins TRBV5-4 to TRBJ2-3, with D possibly being TRBD2 (7 bases). This CDR3 comprises 13 residues. Germline lookup yields CDR1 SGHNT and CDR2 YYREEE (reference sequence). Trimming took off 5 bases at V and 4 bases at J, with 11 bases between the two ends. CDR3 residues: CASRGGGSDTQYF. The CDR3 nucleotides read TGTGCCAGCAGGGGAGGGGGGTCAGATACGCAGTATTTT. The variable domain in full, with the rest retrieved from reference TRBV5-4 and TRBJ2-3, is ETGVTQSPTHLIKTRGQQVTLRCSSQSGHNTVSWYQQALGQGPQFIFQYYREEENGRGNFPPRFSGLQFPNYSSELNVNALELDDSALYLCASRGGGSDTQYFGPGTRLTVL.

There are many counts of this clonotype. The V and J genes are TRBV20-1 and TRBJ1-1, with D possibly matching TRBD1 (5 bases). Germline V gene lookup returns CDR1 DFQATT and CDR2 SNEGSKA (reference sequence). This CDR3 region has 12 residues. V lost 4 bases and J 4 bases, leaving 10 bases between the germline ends. CDR3 DNA: TGCAGTGCTACAGGGACCCTCACTGAAGCTTTCTTT. The encoded protein is CSATGTLTEAFF.

This clonotype was seen ten or more times. This chain connects TRBV7-9 to TRBJ2-6, with D possibly TRBD2 on 6 matching bases. CDR3 length equals 15 residues. Germline CDR1 reads SEHNR; CDR2 reads FQNEAQ (reference sequence). Trimming removed 5 bases from V and 3 bases from J, with 11 bases in between. The CDR3 loop is CASSRGGYGANVLTF. The CDR3 nucleotides read TGTGCCAGCAGCCGTGGAGGGTATGGGGCCAACGTCCTGACTTTC.

This clonotype was observed many times. V and J are TRBV6-1 and TRBJ2-5; D is unclear. The CDR3 is 11 residues long. Germline CDR1 reads MNHNS; CDR2 reads SASEGT. Trimming shortened V by 4 bases and J by 5 bases, and 5 bases separated the two germline ends. DNA for the CDR3: TGTGCCAGCAGTGGCTTGGAGACCCAGTACTTC. Translated, it gives CASSGLETQYF.

The gene calls are TRBV11-3 and TRBJ2-1; a weak D match, TRBD1 (7 bases). Per the germline V gene, CDR1 is SGHNT and CDR2 is YENEEA. V was cut by 0 bases and J by 3 bases, with 12 bases left in between. This CDR3 is 16 amino acids long. CDR3 nucleotides: TGTGCCAGCAGCTTAGAAGGGGGCGGGAACTACAATGAGCAGTTCTTC. Translation gives CASSLEGGGNYNEQFF.

Ten or more counts support this clonotype. V is TRBV5-4 and J is TRBJ1-6, with a possible D match to TRBD1 (5 bases). The CDR3 extends over 13 amino acids. Germline assignment: CDR1 SGHNT and CDR2 YYREEE (reference sequence). Between the trimmed V and J ends, which lost 2 bases and 8 bases, there was a span of 8 bases. The CDR3 spells CASSFEGDSPLHF. In DNA, the CDR3 is TGTGCCAGCAGCTTTGAAGGGGATTCACCCCTCCACTTT.

This clonotype was seen repeatedly, ten times or more. The rearrangement links TRBV10-3 to TRBJ2-3; TRBD2 matches at 11 bases. Germline assignment: CDR1 ENHRY and CDR2 SYGVKD. After removal of 4 bases from V and 6 bases from J, the junction contained 9 bases not matched to a gene. The CDR3 contains 16 residues. CDR3 nucleotide sequence: TGTGCCATCAGTGCCTCTAGCGGGGGGATTTCGGATACGCAGTATTTT. Protein product: CAISASSGGISDTQYF.

The chain couples TRBV27 to TRBJ2-1, with D unclear. Germline V gene lookup returns CDR1 MNHEY and CDR2 SMNVEV (reference sequence). V lost 6 bases and J 3 bases, leaving 12 bases between the germline ends. The CDR3 covers 14 residues. Here the CDR3 DNA reads TGTGCCAGCAGGGAGCATAACGGCTACAATGAGCAGTTCTTC. It is translated as CASREHNGYNEQFF.

The gene calls are TRBV20-1 and TRBJ2-5, with 7 bases aligning to TRBD2. Per the germline V gene, CDR1 is DFQATT and CDR2 is SNEGSKA (reference sequence). The J segment lost 4 bases and the V segment lost 1 base, leaving 9 bases of the junction unmatched. This CDR3 comprises 15 residues. The CDR3 region is CSARAGLGTSETQYF. The CDR3 nucleotides are TGCAGTGCTAGAGCTGGACTAGGGACGTCAGAGACCCAGTACTTC.

This clonotype showed up many times. Written as DNA, the CDR3 is TGTGCCAGCTCACCCCAACCTGGCGGAGTGAACTACGAGCAGTACTTC. As protein: CASSPQPGGVNYEQYF. V is TRBV18 and J is TRBJ2-7; no firm D call. The V and J ends lost 3 bases and 3 bases respectively, with 18 bases between them. The CDR3 totals 16 residues. Germline assignment: CDR1 KGHSH and CDR2 LQKENI.

The chain is built from TRBV3-1 and TRBJ2-5, with no clear D. V gave up 4 bases and J gave up 5 bases, with 14 bases separating them. The germline gives CDR1 LGHDT, CDR2 YNNKEL (reference sequence). The CDR3 sequence is 14 residues long. CDR3 sequence (DNA): TGTGCCAGCAGCCCCTATTCGGCTGGGGAGACCCAGTACTTC. Its translation: CASSPYSAGETQYF.

This clonotype occurred many times. V is TRBV28 and J is TRBJ2-1; no clear D. Germline V CDR1 and CDR2: MDHEN, SYDVKM. CDR3 length: 20 amino acids. V gave up 6 bases and J gave up 0 bases, with 27 bases separating them. CDR3 in DNA: TGTGCCAGCAGGTTCCCCTCCGTTCCCCGTCCAGATTACTCCTACAATGAGCAGTTCTTC. Protein product: CASRFPSVPRPDYSYNEQFF.

The chain recombines TRBV20-1 with TRBJ1-1, with D possibly TRBD1 on 5 matching bases. The CDR3 contains 15 residues. The germline gives CDR1 DFQATT, CDR2 SNEGSKA (reference sequence). V lost 6 bases and J 1 base, leaving 18 bases between the germline ends. In nucleotides, the CDR3 is TGCAGTGCCCCCCTGTTGGGGCAGGGGAACACTGAAGCTTTCTTT. Residues: CSAPLLGQGNTEAFF.

The chain employs TRBV6-2 or TRBV6-3 and TRBJ2-3; 12 bases are a match to TRBD2. Germline assignment: CDR1 MNHEY and CDR2 SVGEGT. V lost 2 bases to trimming and J lost 6 bases; unmatched junction nucleotides: 6. CDR3 length: 16 amino acids. The CDR3 nucleotides are TGTGCCAGCAGTTACCCGACTAGCGGGAGCCGGGATACGCAGTATTTT. Its protein is CASSYPTSGSRDTQYF.

Many counts were recorded for this clonotype. The V and J genes are TRBV29-1 and TRBJ1-1; perhaps TRBD1 as D (5 bases). In germline, CDR1 is SQVTM, CDR2 ANQGSEA. Trimming took 6 bases from V and 1 from J, leaving 9 bases between them. The CDR3 loop spans 12 amino acids. CDR3 in DNA: TGCAGCGTCGACAGCGGGAACACTGAAGCTTTCTTT. Translating gives CSVDSGNTEAFF.

This clonotype has a count of ten or more. The chain links TRBV11-3 to TRBJ2-7; D is possibly TRBD1 (6 bases). The CDR3 spans 14 residues. V was trimmed by 1 base and J by 3 bases, leaving 10 bases between them. Germline-derived CDR1 and CDR2 are SGHNT and YENEEA. The CDR3 sequence is CASSLVGQVYEQYV. The CDR3, as DNA: TGTGCCAGCAGCTTAGTGGGACAAGTCTACGAGCAGTACGTC.

This clonotype was seen ten or more times. This rearrangement joins TRBV20-1 to TRBJ2-7; D unclear. Trimming took 6 bases from V and 0 from J, leaving 9 bases between them. The CDR3 sequence is 12 residues long. The germline gives CDR1 DFQATT, CDR2 SNEGSKA (reference sequence). CDR3 loop: CSAVSDSYEQYF. CDR3 DNA: TGCAGTGCGGTGAGCGACTCCTACGAGCAGTACTTC.

V usage is TRBV5-1 and J usage is TRBJ1-1, with TRBD1 matching over 7 bases. V lost 5 bases to trimming and J lost 0 bases; unmatched junction nucleotides: 7. The CDR3 runs to 15 residues. Germline CDR1 SGHRS, CDR2 YFSETQ. CDR3: CASSPPGGVNTEAFF. CDR3 nucleotides: TGCGCCAGCAGTCCCCCAGGGGGGGTGAACACTGAAGCTTTCTTT.

This clonotype was seen repeatedly, ten times or more. This sequence joins TRBV7-9 and TRBJ1-1; D remains ambiguous. Trimming removed 7 bases from V and 5 bases from J, with 17 bases in between. Germline-derived CDR1 and CDR2 are SEHNR and FQNEAQ (reference sequence). This CDR3 contains 14 residues. CDR3 in DNA: TGTGCCAGCATCTTCTCCGGGATCCAAACTGAAGCTTTCTTT. Translated: CASIFSGIQTEAFF. Full variable domain (missing parts from reference TRBV7-9 and TRBJ1-1): DTGVSQNPRHKITKRGQNVTFRCDPISEHNRLYWYRQTLGQGPEFLTYFQNEAQLEKSRLLSDRFSAERPKGSFSTLEIQRTEQGDSAMYLCASIFSGIQTEAFFGQGTRLTVV.